These 15 T cell receptor beta chains came from one sample sequenced in a study of blood T cell repertoires in COVID-19. Generated by immunoSEQ multiplex PCR, the TCRdb table keeps only in-frame clones and is missing some. The sample records fewer than 500,000 clones, 80% to 90% being singletons. Sequenced material: peripheral blood. The receptors shown here come from a woman aged 25 to 39 with active or convalescent COVID-19.

The chain joins TRBV4-1 to TRBJ1-1, with D tentatively TRBD1 (5 bases). The CDR3 is made up of 16 amino acids. The V gene's germline CDR1 is MGHRA and CDR2 YSYEKL. Trimming shortened V by 0 bases and J by 1 base, and 12 bases separated the two germline ends. CDR3: CASSQEGLRANTEAFF. In nucleotides, the CDR3 is TGCGCCAGCAGCCAAGAGGGACTCAGGGCGAACACTGAAGCTTTCTTT.

The CDR3 reads CASSLSGADSPLHF. The CDR3 DNA reads TGTGCCAGCAGCTTATCTGGGGCCGATTCACCCCTCCACTTT. V gene TRBV7-8 combines with J gene TRBJ1-6, with a weak D call TRBD1 (5 bases). This CDR3 region has 14 residues. Trimming shortened V by 2 bases and J by 8 bases, and 10 bases separated the two germline ends. Looked up from germline, CDR1 is SGHVS and CDR2 is FQNEAQ.

The count of this clone is one. This sequence joins TRBV10-3 and TRBJ2-6; a weak D match, TRBD1 (5 bases). Trimming pared 4 bases from V and 2 bases from J, leaving 12 bases between. CDR3 length: 16 amino acids. Germline V CDR1 and CDR2: ENHRY, SYGVKD. The CDR3 loop reads CAISGKGSTGANVLTF. CDR3 bases: TGTGCCATCAGTGGGAAGGGGTCTACTGGGGCCAACGTCCTGACTTTC.

This chain connects TRBV14 to TRBJ2-7; tentatively, D is TRBD2 (6 bases). V was clipped by 0 bases and J by 1 base, with 7 bases between them. This CDR3 comprises 14 residues. Germline loops: CDR1 SGHDN, CDR2 FVKESK. CDR3 in amino acids: CASSQDRESYEQYF. The CDR3 DNA reads TGTGCCAGCAGCCAAGATCGGGAGTCCTACGAGCAGTACTTC.

This chain uses TRBV3-1 (or the pseudogene TRBV3-2) with TRBJ2-2; unclear D gene. CDR3 size: 16 residues. Germline V gene sequence: CDR1 LGHDT, CDR2 YNNKEL (reference sequence). Trimming shortened V by 1 base and J by 1 base, and 10 bases separated the two germline ends. Here the CDR3 reads CASSQAPQVNTGELFF. The CDR3 region has the DNA TGTGCCAGCAGCCAAGCTCCCCAGGTGAACACCGGGGAGCTGTTTTTT.

The V gene is TRBV27, the J gene TRBJ1-6; D is perhaps TRBD1 (5 bases). The CDR3 extends over 13 amino acids. The ends were cut back, 6 bases at V and 8 bases at J, with 11 bases in the middle. CDR1 and CDR2 (germline): MNHEY, SMNVEV (reference sequence). The CDR3 bases are TGTGCCAGCAGCCTATTAGGGGATTCACCCCTCCACTTT. Its protein is CASSLLGDSPLHF.

The gene calls are TRBV5-5 and TRBJ2-2; D possibly corresponds to TRBD1 (5 bases). Trimming stripped 2 bases from V and 6 bases from J, with 14 bases between. Germline loops: CDR1 SGHKS, CDR2 YYEKEE (reference sequence). This CDR3 has 15 residues. The CDR3 is CASSFLQGTSGELFF. The CDR3 coding sequence is TGTGCCAGCAGCTTCCTCCAGGGTACGTCCGGGGAGCTGTTTTTT. The variable domain in full, completed from reference TRBV5-5 and TRBJ2-2, reads DAGVTQSPTHLIKTRGQQVTLRCSPISGHKSVSWYQQVLGQGPQFIFQYYEKEERGRGNFPDRFSARQFPNYSSELNVNALLLGDSALYLCASSFLQGTSGELFFGEGSRLTVL.

The rearrangement links TRBV15 to TRBJ1-2, with D maybe TRBD1 (5 bases). V lost 1 base to trimming and J lost 4 bases, with 10 bases between them. The CDR3 runs 14 residues. Germline V gene lookup returns CDR1 LNHNV and CDR2 YYDKDF (reference sequence). This CDR3 reads CATSRADSAYGYTF. DNA of the CDR3: TGTGCCACCAGCAGAGCCGACAGTGCCTATGGCTACACCTTC.

The chain uses TRBV5-1 and TRBJ2-5; TRBD2 matches at 11 bases. V lost 4 bases, J lost 5 bases, and 4 bases stayed unmatched. The germline V gene has CDR1 SGHRS and CDR2 YFSETQ. The length of the CDR3 is 14 residues. CDR3 DNA sequence: TGCGCCAGCAGCCTTCTAGCGGGAGGCGAGACCCAGTACTTC. Translating gives CASSLLAGGETQYF. Supplemented by reference TRBV5-1 and TRBJ2-5, the full variable domain reads KAGVTQTPRYLIKTRGQQVTLSCSPISGHRSVSWYQQTPGQGLQFLFEYFSETQRNKGNFPGRFSGRQFSNSRSEMNVSTLELGDSALYLCASSLLAGGETQYFGPGTRLLVL.

This rearrangement joins TRBV5-1 to TRBJ2-1, with 9 bases lining up with TRBD2. This CDR3 contains 13 residues. With 4 bases clipped from V and 10 bases from J, the junction kept 6 bases outside the gene matches. Germline loops: CDR1 SGHRS, CDR2 YFSETQ. The CDR3 here is CASSEGTSQEQFF. The CDR3 DNA sequence: TGCGCCAGCAGCGAGGGGACTAGCCAGGAGCAGTTCTTC. The whole variable domain, filled in from reference TRBV5-1 and TRBJ2-1, reads KAGVTQTPRYLIKTRGQQVTLSCSPISGHRSVSWYQQTPGQGLQFLFEYFSETQRNKGNFPGRFSGRQFSNSRSEMNVSTLELGDSALYLCASSEGTSQEQFFGPGTRLTVL.

This clone was counted between two and nine times. J is TRBJ1-1 and V is TRBV19; tentatively, D is TRBD1 (5 bases). From germline, CDR1 is LNHDA and CDR2 SQIVND (reference sequence). This CDR3 comprises 13 residues. With 5 bases removed from V and 6 bases from J, the gap between germline ends came to 13 bases. CDR3 sequence reads: CASSAVSGSEAFF. CDR3 in DNA: TGTGCCAGTAGTGCCGTATCAGGGTCTGAAGCTTTCTTT.

The chain recombines TRBV18 with TRBJ2-1, with TRBD2 matching 11 bases. The germline gives CDR1 KGHSH, CDR2 LQKENI. This CDR3 spans 15 amino acids. J was trimmed by 3 bases and V by 5 bases; bases with no gene match: 3. CDR3 nucleotide sequence: TGTGCCAGCTCAACACTAGCGGGAGACTACAATGAGCAGTTCTTC. Translating it yields CASSTLAGDYNEQFF.

The chain recombines TRBV5-4 with TRBJ2-1; 7 bases line up with TRBD1. CDR1 and CDR2 (germline): SGHNT, YYREEE (reference sequence). This CDR3 has 16 residues. The V and J ends lost 4 bases and 7 bases, in that order; junction bases with no gene match: 14. The CDR3 DNA is TGTGCCAGCAGCCCACCTTTCGAGGGGGCTAGGAATGAGCAGTTCTTC. Protein: CASSPPFEGARNEQFF.

The chain links TRBV15 to TRBJ1-4; the match to TRBD1 covers 7 bases. Unmatched junction bases numbered 9, after V lost 0 bases and J lost 8 bases. CDR1 and CDR2 (germline): LNHNV, YYDKDF (reference sequence). The CDR3 extends over 16 amino acids. CDR3 residues: CATSREGGHKNEKLFF. CDR3 DNA sequence: TGTGCCACCAGCAGAGAAGGGGGCCATAAGAACGAAAAACTGTTTTTT.

V is TRBV3-1 (or the pseudogene TRBV3-2) and J is TRBJ1-6; tentatively, D is TRBD1 (6 bases). The CDR3 length is 15 residues. The ends were cut back, 3 bases at V and 6 bases at J, with 12 bases in the middle. Germline lookup yields CDR1 LGHDT and CDR2 YNNKEL (reference sequence). Here the CDR3 reads CASSHQRGGNSPLHF. CDR3 nucleotides: TGTGCCAGCAGCCACCAAAGGGGGGGTAATTCACCCCTCCACTTT.